This note documents a single T cell receptor (beta chain) sequence. There is no known antigen for this receptor. Base qualities are missing; no much larger clone stands one base away. Patients with a history of autoimmune disease or receiving systemic immunosuppression were excluded from the trial. Peripheral blood for TCR sequencing was collected from all dose cohorts at baseline, on cycle 4 day 1, and on cycle 7 day 1. The samples were drawn from a first-in-human, open-label, multicenter phase I dose-escalation trial of ivuxolimab. Adults with locally advanced or metastatic head and neck squamous cell, hepatocellular, melanoma or renal cell carcinoma were enrolled in the trial. Before TCR sequencing, CD4+ T cells and CD8+ T cells from peripheral blood were sorted into separate populations. These data come from a study of OX40 agonist ivuxolimab in advanced cancers. As for the study more broadly: Ivuxolimab was an agonistic, fully human IgG2 monoclonal antibody directed against OX40 (CD134), a costimulatory receptor. Intravenous ivuxolimab was administered to patients every 2 weeks at six dose levels: 0.01, 0.1, 0.3, 1.5, 3 and 10 mg/kg. Among the approximately 54 dose-escalation patients, around 19 had hepatocellular carcinoma, around 15 melanoma, 9 renal cell carcinoma and 9 head and neck cancer. A male proportion of under 85% and a mean age of around 60 years, ranging from 23 to 79, were recorded for the dose-escalation cohort. Prior anti-PD-1, anti-PD-L1 or anti-CTLA-4 therapy was permitted, and checkpoint inhibitors had been received by around 39% of dose-escalation patients. Partial responses occurred in three dose-escalation patients: two with cutaneous melanoma and one with hepatocellular carcinoma. Peripheral TCRbeta sequencing aimed to test whether ivuxolimab altered TCR sequence diversity and caused clonal T-cell expansion. The monotherapy dose-escalation portion (N ≈ 55 patients) of the phase I ivuxolimab trial is reported in the paper.

Overall results and qualifications from the work: Low levels of normalized T-cell clonal expansion were also seen in some patients who did not respond. The antigen specificity of the clonally expanded peripheral T cells was not determined. After ivuxolimab, expanded clones were on average more numerous among CD8+ T cells than among CD4+ T cells. At doses of 0.1 to 3.0 mg/kg, clonal expansion of both CD4+ and CD8+ T cells in blood was seen between baseline and week 6. Partial responders in the 0.1-3.0 mg/kg groups had among the lowest normalized peripheral clonal expansion, especially among CD8+ T cells.

Genomic DNA was isolated from the sorted cells so that the TCRbeta CDR3 region could be sequenced. TCRbeta CDR3 regions were sequenced using the immunoSEQ Assay. Not all clones reach the TCRdb copy of this immuneACCESS table, which keeps in-frame sequences only. Checked studies attribute under half of the gap to unresolved V genes and leave the rest unexplained. The sample data list about 75,000 clones, and about nine tenths of these were observed just once. Nearly 8.5% of the sample comes from the top ten. After removal of 5 bases from V and 2 bases from J, the junction retains 5 bases not matched to a gene. CDR1 MRHNA and CDR2 SNTAGT were looked up in the germline V gene. The CDR3 covers 15 residues, taking in both the cysteine and the phenylalanine. CDR3 DNA is the only sequence kept; it has 45 bases, read in frame from the first base.

The sequencing here drew on CD4+ or CD8+ T cells sorted from blood, taken in a trial of the OX40 agonist ivuxolimab. This TCR was recovered from an adult with an advanced solid tumor such as melanoma, head and neck, liver or kidney cancer. The chain uses TRBV6-4 and TRBJ1-2; 10 middle bases align to TRBD1. The nucleotides are TGTGCCAGCAGTCTTTCGGGACAGGGGAACTATGGCTACACCTTC. This codes for CASSLSGQGNYGYTF.